This TCR beta chain is drawn from a study of CD8+CD57+ T cells in acquired aplastic anemia. Using genomic DNA as the template, TCR beta VDJ and CDR3 profiling was carried out. TCRdb re-derived calls from the reads in MiXCR, one entry per CDR3 protein. The profile shows a few hundred thousand distinct CDR3 sequences, 45% to 65% of them singletons. This clonotype was seen ten or more times. Trimming pared 1 base from V and 4 bases from J, leaving 14 bases between. CDR3 size: 15 residues. The germline gives CDR1 LGHNA, CDR2 YNFKEQ. The authors sequenced patients whose flow cytometry had shown CD8+CD57+ cell expansion. Every patient had severe acquired aplastic anemia.

The sample comprised sorted CD4+, CD8+, or CD8+CD57+ T cells (not recorded which) from PBMCs. The chain joins TRBV4-2 to TRBJ2-7, with D maybe TRBD2 (7 bases). The sequence derives from a human donor with aplastic anemia. The chain's CDR3 is CASSQARGTQYEQYF. CDR3 sequence (DNA): TGTGCCAGCAGCCAAGCGCGGGGGACACAGTACGAGCAGTACTTC.